This TCR beta chain appears in the sequencing data of a study of cytomegalovirus exposure and HLA in healthy donors. General observations from the study: A list of approximately 160 TCR beta chains associated with cytomegalovirus was given.

PCR employed 60 Vbeta and 13 Jbeta primers. Profiling relied on immunoSEQ multiplex PCR, and the TCRdb table lists in-frame clones only, not all of them. This table holds about 130,000 clones. J gave up 7 bases and V 0 bases, and 3 bases lay outside the gene matches. This CDR3 spans 14 amino acids. Germline V gene data show CDR1 as SEHNR and CDR2 as FQNEAQ (reference sequence). Turning to this clone: The antigen is undetermined.

The material sequenced was PBMCs. The chain employs TRBV7-9 and TRBJ1-3, with 7 bases fitting TRBD1. The sequence derives from a woman aged 40 to 49 in good health and CMV-seropositive. The CDR3 loop reads CASSLAGTVNTIYF. The CDR3 DNA reads as TGTGCCAGCAGCTTAGCCGGGACAGTGAACACCATATATTTT.